A single sample is the source of the 15 T cell receptor beta chains below, sequenced in a study of T cells expressing NK-cell markers. TCRdb re-called the 5' RACE reads; every CDR3 protein appears as one record, without DNA. The sample table sets out 500,000 to 600,000 distinct CDR3 sequences. The sample comprised blood T cells: a sorted CD56 or NKG2C T cell subset, CD4+ or CD8+ T cells, or bulk PBMC T cells (not recorded which). The receptors were gathered from a man younger than 35 in good health.

This chain connects TRBV30 to TRBJ2-7; TCRdb proposes TRBD1, but this gene call is untestable without DNA. This CDR3 contains 14 residues. Germline V CDR1 and CDR2: GTSNPN, SVGIG (reference sequence). The chain's CDR3 is CAWSPLKGPYEQYF.

V usage is TRBV20-1 and J usage is TRBJ1-5; TCRdb gives TRBD1 as the D gene, but with no DNA this cannot be confirmed. This CDR3 region has 14 residues. Germline values: CDR1 DFQATT, CDR2 SNEGSKA (reference sequence). CDR3 sequence: CSAIGQGANQPQHF.

This sequence joins TRBV4-2 and TRBJ2-3; the D call of TRBD2 rests on TCRdb alone, since no DNA is present to check it. Germline assignment: CDR1 LGHNA and CDR2 YNFKEQ. This CDR3 region has 17 residues. The CDR3 sequence is CASSQVASGGPSNTQYF.

The V and J genes are TRBV6-1 and TRBJ2-7; lacking DNA, the TRBD1 call made by TCRdb goes unchecked. This CDR3 is built from 14 residues. Germline V gives CDR1 MNHNS, CDR2 SASEGT. The CDR3 spells CASKNRASGGEQYF.

The V call is TRBV10-3, the J call TRBJ2-7. The length of the CDR3 is 12 residues. The V gene's germline CDR1 is ENHRY and CDR2 SYGVKD. CDR3 sequence: CAISEGPNEQYF.

This chain uses TRBV7-2 with TRBJ2-1; the D call from TCRdb, TRBD1, cannot be confirmed without DNA. Germline assignment: CDR1 SGHTA and CDR2 FQGNSA. The CDR3 consists of 14 residues. This CDR3 reads CASSLGGSRAEQFF.

The chain employs TRBV11-2 and TRBJ2-5; TCRdb proposes TRBD2, but this gene call is untestable without DNA. The length of the CDR3 is 14 residues. Germline CDR1 and CDR2: SGHAT and FQNNGV. The CDR3 region is CASSHRGREVTQYF.

This chain uses TRBV3-1 with TRBJ2-1; TCRdb's D call, TRBD2, is unchecked because there is no DNA. Per germline, CDR1 LGHDT and CDR2 YNNKEL (reference sequence). The CDR3 loop spans 16 amino acids. The CDR3 loop reads CASSPMTSGRYNEQFF.

J is TRBJ2-1 and V is TRBV29-1; the TCRdb D gene call, TRBD2, has no DNA to confirm it. Germline V gene data show CDR1 as SQVTM and CDR2 as ANQGSEA. The CDR3 loop spans 14 amino acids. The CDR3 loop reads CSAGPVLSYNEQFF.

This chain uses TRBV20-1 with TRBJ2-3; TCRdb calls TRBD2, which cannot be checked without DNA. Germline loops: CDR1 DFQATT, CDR2 SNEGSKA (reference sequence). CDR3 length: 14 residues. The CDR3: CSARISGNTDTQYF.

This chain joins TRBV12-3 or TRBV12-4 and TRBJ1-4. CDR3 size: 17 residues. CDR3 sequence: CASSVKTTAEEMKNCFF.

The V call is TRBV12-3 or TRBV12-4, the J call TRBJ1-2; TCRdb gives TRBD1 as the D gene, but with no DNA this cannot be confirmed. The CDR3 sequence is 13 residues long. This chain's CDR3 is CASSPRGETGYTF.

The chain links TRBV3-1 to TRBJ2-1; TCRdb returns TRBD1, unconfirmable since there is no DNA. Germline CDR1 and CDR2: LGHDT and YNNKEL (reference sequence). The CDR3 has 15 residues. The CDR3: CASSQRLGLRDEQFF.

This sequence joins TRBV5-1 and TRBJ1-6. Germline CDR1 and CDR2: SGHRS and YFSETQ. This CDR3 region has 13 residues. The CDR3 sequence: CASSGAENSPLHF. The whole variable domain, filled in from reference TRBV5-1 and TRBJ1-6, reads KAGVTQTPRYLIKTRGQQVTLSCSPISGHRSVSWYQQTPGQGLQFLFEYFSETQRNKGNFPGRFSGRQFSNSRSEMNVSTLELGDSALYLCASSGAENSPLHFGNGTRLTVT.

V gene TRBV6-5 combines with J gene TRBJ1-1; TCRdb's D gene call, TRBD1, goes unchecked for lack of DNA. Per the germline V gene, CDR1 is MNHEY and CDR2 is SVGAGI. The CDR3 covers 14 residues. This CDR3 is CASSRAGANTEAFF.